This entry concerns a single TCR beta chain. Germline V gives CDR1 PRHDT, CDR2 FYEKMQ (reference sequence). This CDR3 is built from 14 residues. The ends were cut back, 3 bases at V and 3 bases at J, with 11 bases in the middle. This entry is derived from a study of blood T cell repertoires in COVID-19. The wider study: COVID-19 samples from acute and convalescent phases originated in the United States, Italy and Spain. Sample material is recorded as cDNA or gDNA derived from T cells, B-cell-depleted T cells, or PBMCs.

The authors' processing: Reference gene primers were amplified, and this amplification served to estimate nucleated cell counts. This table comes from immunoSEQ multiplex PCR, and its TCRdb copy is limited to in-frame clones, with some not included. V, J and clone size reflect that table, while D and trimming were determined from the DNA. This table holds more than 85,000 clones, roughly 82% found once. This sequence originates from a woman between 55 and 75 years old with acute or convalescent COVID-19. The chain is built from TRBV13 and TRBJ1-1, with unresolved D. The sample consisted of peripheral blood. DNA for the CDR3: TGTGCCAGCAGCTTTTGGCAGCGGGACACTGAAGCTTTCTTT. Translating gives CASSFWQRDTEAFF.